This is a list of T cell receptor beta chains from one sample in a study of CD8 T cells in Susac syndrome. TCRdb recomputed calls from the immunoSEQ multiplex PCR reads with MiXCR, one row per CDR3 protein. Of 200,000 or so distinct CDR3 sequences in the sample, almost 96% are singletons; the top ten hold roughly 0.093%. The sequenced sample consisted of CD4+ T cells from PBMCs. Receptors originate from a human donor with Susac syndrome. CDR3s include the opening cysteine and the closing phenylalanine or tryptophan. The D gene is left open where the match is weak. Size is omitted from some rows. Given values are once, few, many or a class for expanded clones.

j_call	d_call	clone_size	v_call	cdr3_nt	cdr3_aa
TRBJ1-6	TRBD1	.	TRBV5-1	TGCGCCAGCAGCTTGGGGGGACAGTCTTCACCCCTCCACTTT	CASSLGGQSSPLHF
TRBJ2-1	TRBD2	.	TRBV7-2	TGTGCCAGCAGCTTAGTGGGGGGGAATAACAATGAGCAGTTCTTC	CASSLVGGNNNEQFF
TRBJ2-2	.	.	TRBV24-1	TGTGCCACCAGTGAGGTCACCGGGGAGCTGTTTTTT	CATSEVTGELFF
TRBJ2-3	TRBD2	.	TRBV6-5	TGTGCCAGCAGTTACTCCGCAGGCGGGGGGGCCGGCACAGATACGCAGTATTTT	CASSYSAGGGAGTDTQYF
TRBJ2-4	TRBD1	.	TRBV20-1	TGCAGTGCTCTGCGGACAGGGGTACTAGCCAAAAACATTCAGTACTTC	CSALRTGVLAKNIQYF
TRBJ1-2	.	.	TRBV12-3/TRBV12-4	TGTGCCAGCAGTGCTCAGGGGTATGGCTACACCTTC	CASSAQGYGYTF
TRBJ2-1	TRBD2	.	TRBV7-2	TGTGCCAGCAGCCCGGGGCTAGCGGGCAATGAGCAGTTCTTC	CASSPGLAGNEQFF
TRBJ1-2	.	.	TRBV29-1	TGCAGCGCCCTACCCGACGGGTGGGGGACCTATGGCTACACCTTC	CSALPDGWGTYGYTF
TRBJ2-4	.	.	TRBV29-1	TGCAGCGTTAACCTAGCCAAAAACATTCAGTACTTC	CSVNLAKNIQYF
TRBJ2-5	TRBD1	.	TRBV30	TGTGCCTGGAGCCTATGGACAGGGCAAGAGACCCAGTACTTC	CAWSLWTGQETQYF
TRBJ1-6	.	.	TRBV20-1	TGCAGTGCTACAAGGACGAATTCACCCCTCCACTTT	CSATRTNSPLHF
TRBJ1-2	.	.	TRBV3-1	TGTGCCAGCAGCAAAGAGTATGGCTACACCTTC	CASSKEYGYTF
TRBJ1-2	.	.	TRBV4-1	TGCGCCAGCAGCCCACCATCAGGGTTATATGGCTACACCTTC	CASSPPSGLYGYTF
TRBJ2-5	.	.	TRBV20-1	TGCAGTGCTCAAAACCAAGAGACCCAGTACTTC	CSAQNQETQYF
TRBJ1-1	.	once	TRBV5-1	TGCGCCAGCAGCTTGGGGGAGCCTAACATGAACACTGAAGCTTTCTTT	CASSLGEPNMNTEAFF